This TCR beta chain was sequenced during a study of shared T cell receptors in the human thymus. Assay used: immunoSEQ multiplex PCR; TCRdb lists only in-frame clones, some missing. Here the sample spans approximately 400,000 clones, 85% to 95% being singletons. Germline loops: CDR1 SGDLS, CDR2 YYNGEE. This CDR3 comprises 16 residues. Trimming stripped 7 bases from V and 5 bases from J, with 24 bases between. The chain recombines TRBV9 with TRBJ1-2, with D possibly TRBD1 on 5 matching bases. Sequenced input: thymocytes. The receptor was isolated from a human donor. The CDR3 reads CASQPPVPTASYGYTF. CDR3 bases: TGTGCCAGCCAACCTCCCGTACCGACAGCCTCGTATGGCTACACCTTC.